Shown below are 18 T cell receptor beta chains from a single sample sequenced in a study of response to subunit inactivated influenza vaccine. TCRdb reprocessed the RT-PCR reads via MiXCR and lists one record per CDR3 protein. The sample includes some 570,000 distinct CDR3 sequences, approximately 10% of them seen just once. In addition, the sample was reused for a study of T cells expressing NK-cell markers. That paper notes: It was by 5'RACE template switching with UMIs that TCR beta cDNA was made.

The sequences come from PBMCs from blood, collected on the day of vaccination. The receptors here all came from a man over 45 who received an inactivated influenza vaccine.

J is TRBJ2-4 and V is TRBV11-2; 9 bases fit TRBD1. The CDR3 runs 18 residues. J lost 1 base, V lost 5 bases, and 12 bases had no gene match. Per germline, CDR1 SGHAT and CDR2 FQNNGV. The CDR3 here is CASSPTGGWGEAKNIQYF. The CDR3, as DNA: TGTGCCAGCAGCCCTACAGGGGGCTGGGGTGAGGCCAAAAACATTCAGTACTTC. The variable domain in full, completed from reference TRBV11-2 and TRBJ2-4, reads EAGVAQSPRYKIIEKRQSVAFWCNPISGHATLYWYQQILGQGPKLLIQFQNNGVVDDSQLPKDRFSAERLKGVDSTLKIQPAKLEDSAVYLCASSPTGGWGEAKNIQYFGAGTRLSVL.

This clonotype was seen a few times. The CDR3 reads CASSRTGVNEKLFF. CDR3 nucleotide sequence: TGTGCCAGCAGCCGGACAGGGGTTAACGAAAAACTGTTTTTT. The V gene is TRBV11-2, the J gene TRBJ1-4; 9 nucleotides line up with TRBD1. The CDR3 is 14 residues long. Germline loops: CDR1 SGHAT, CDR2 FQNNGV. V lost 5 bases, J lost 8 bases, and 6 bases stayed unmatched.

At least ten counts were recorded for this clonotype. This rearrangement joins TRBV7-2 to TRBJ2-5, with D possibly TRBD2 on 5 matching bases. Per germline, CDR1 SGHTA and CDR2 FQGNSA. The CDR3 is 12 residues long. The germline V and J ends were trimmed by 5 bases and 4 bases, with 8 bases remaining between them. Written as DNA, the CDR3 is TGTGCCAGCAGCCTGGGAGCAGAGACCCAGTACTTC. As protein: CASSLGAETQYF.

This rearrangement joins TRBV29-1 to TRBJ2-1; either TRBD1 or TRBD2 may fit D (5 bases each). The CDR3 is 13 amino acids. Trimming stripped 3 bases from V and 9 bases from J, with 15 bases between. CDR1 SQVTM and CDR2 ANQGSEA come from the germline V gene. The CDR3 protein is CSVDRDAWGEQFF. CDR3 coding DNA: TGCAGCGTTGACAGGGACGCCTGGGGTGAGCAGTTCTTC.

The sample holds a few counts of this clonotype. V usage is TRBV15 and J usage is TRBJ2-2; D is perhaps TRBD2 (6 bases). The CDR3 consists of 15 residues. Germline CDR1 LNHNV, CDR2 YYDKDF (reference sequence). V was cut by 7 bases and J by 4 bases, with 16 bases left in between. This chain's CDR3 is CATTSLEGATGELFF. The CDR3 bases are TGTGCCACCACTAGTTTGGAGGGAGCCACCGGGGAGCTGTTTTTT.

The genes are TRBV6-5 and TRBJ2-7; perhaps TRBD2 as D (7 bases). With 3 bases removed from V and 0 bases from J, the gap between germline ends came to 15 bases. The CDR3 runs to 16 residues. Germline CDR1 is MNHEY and CDR2 is SVGAGI. The CDR3 protein is CASSYGGGGISYEQYF. The DNA for the CDR3 is TGTGCCAGCAGTTATGGGGGAGGGGGAATCTCCTACGAGCAGTACTTC.

This chain joins TRBV12-3 or TRBV12-4 and TRBJ1-1; D not certain. Between the trimmed V and J ends, which lost 6 bases and 4 bases, there was a span of 12 bases. This CDR3 has 13 residues. The CDR3 DNA reads as TGTGCCAGCAGCATAATACGGGGCACTGAAGCTTTCTTT. Protein product: CASSIIRGTEAFF.

This clonotype appeared a few times. The chain employs TRBV7-2 and TRBJ2-2; possible D gene TRBD2, 6 bases. Trimming cost V 2 bases and J 5 bases, with 21 bases left between them. CDR3 length: 18 amino acids. Germline V gives CDR1 SGHTA, CDR2 FQGNSA. The CDR3 reads CASSLPDSGTPSTGELFF. In nucleotides, the CDR3 is TGTGCCAGCAGCTTACCGGATTCTGGGACTCCCTCGACCGGGGAGCTGTTTTTT.

This clonotype was counted many times. This rearrangement joins TRBV10-2 to TRBJ2-1, with TRBD2 as a possible D gene (5 bases). Germline assignment: CDR1 WSHSY and CDR2 SAAADI. CDR3 length: 15 amino acids. With 4 bases removed from V and 2 bases from J, the gap between germline ends came to 12 bases. CDR3 in amino acids: CASSGTGKAYNEQFF. The CDR3 DNA sequence: TGCGCCAGCAGTGGAACGGGAAAGGCCTACAATGAGCAGTTCTTC.

This clonotype was observed a few times. The chain is built from TRBV6-6 and TRBJ1-2, with TRBD1 matching 8 bases. The trim removed 7 bases at V and 8 bases at J, leaving 6 bases unmatched. Germline CDR1 is MNHNY and CDR2 is SVGAGI (reference sequence). The CDR3 spans 12 residues. DNA for the CDR3: TGTGCCAGCACGTTTGACAGGGGAGGCTACACCTTC. This sequence encodes CASTFDRGGYTF.

This clonotype was detected a few times. The gene calls are TRBV19 and TRBJ1-3, with a tentative D call TRBD1 (5 bases). The CDR3 is 15 residues long. Germline V gives CDR1 LNHDA, CDR2 SQIVND (reference sequence). Trimming removed 3 bases from V and 0 bases from J, with 9 bases in between. The CDR3 is CASSMGQVSGNTIYF. CDR3 DNA: TGTGCCAGTAGTATGGGGCAGGTCTCTGGAAACACCATATATTTT.

The chain links TRBV6-5 to TRBJ1-1; weak D call: TRBD1 (5 bases). V lost 6 bases to trimming and J lost 4 bases, with 9 bases between them. CDR1 and CDR2 from the germline V gene are MNHEY and SVGAGI. This CDR3 contains 12 residues. The CDR3 loop is CASRHGGTEAFF. Here the CDR3 DNA reads TGTGCCAGCAGACACGGGGGCACTGAAGCTTTCTTT.

CDR3 DNA: TGTGCCAGCAGTCCGACGACTAGCGGCAGAGCTGAGCAGTACTTC. Translating gives CASSPTTSGRAEQYF. V usage is TRBV12-3 or TRBV12-4 and J usage is TRBJ2-7; the match to TRBD2 covers 9 bases. Trimming removed 5 bases from V and 7 bases from J; junction bases left unmatched: 12. This CDR3 is 15 amino acids long.

This rearrangement joins TRBV19 to TRBJ2-7; 9 bases map to TRBD1. CDR1 LNHDA and CDR2 SQIVND come from the germline V gene (reference sequence). The CDR3 runs 15 residues. The trim removed 5 bases at V and 0 bases at J, leaving 5 bases unmatched. DNA for the CDR3: TGTGCCAGTAGTGTCGACAGGGGGTTCTCCTACGAGCAGTACTTC. It codes for CASSVDRGFSYEQYF.

The chain links TRBV20-1 to TRBJ1-3; D remains unclear. V was clipped by 0 bases and J by 4 bases, with 10 bases between them. Germline CDR1 reads DFQATT; CDR2 reads SNEGSKA (reference sequence). The CDR3 contains 14 residues. The CDR3: CSARDGQVGNTIYF. The CDR3 nucleotides read TGCAGTGCTAGAGATGGCCAGGTCGGAAACACCATATATTTT.

This clonotype was found many times. The CDR3: CASSLVAGAGYNEQFF. CDR3 coding DNA: TGTGCCAGCAGCTTAGTAGCGGGAGCGGGGTACAATGAGCAGTTCTTC. V gene TRBV11-2 combines with J gene TRBJ2-1, with 9 bases aligning to TRBD2. The junction had 5 bases not matched to a gene; V was cut back by 1 base and J by 4 bases. This CDR3 region has 16 residues. CDR1 and CDR2 from the germline V gene are SGHAT and FQNNGV.

This clonotype was detected a few times. At one end, the junction sequence differs from germline, possibly due to a read error. This rearrangement joins TRBV11-1 to TRBJ2-7; 7 bases match TRBD1. There are 9 residues in the CDR3. Germline loops: CDR1 SGHAT, CDR2 FQDESV (reference sequence). The CDR3 spells CASTGTDVF. The CDR3 DNA follows: TGTGCCAGCACCGGGACAGATGTCTTC.

This clonotype occurred many times. The V and J genes are TRBV5-1 and TRBJ2-3; D is perhaps TRBD2 (6 bases). This CDR3 has 14 amino acids. V gave up 3 bases and J gave up 5 bases, with 13 bases separating them. Germline V CDR1 and CDR2: SGHRS, YFSETQ. The CDR3 reads CASSSGLDGDTQYF. The CDR3 DNA follows: TGCGCCAGCAGCTCGGGACTCGACGGAGATACGCAGTATTTT.